One TCR beta chain is described in this entry. Some clones are missing from TCRdb's copy, which holds only in-frame ones; the method was immunoSEQ multiplex PCR. The sample has 67,000 or so clones, approximately 92% seen once. Germline loops: CDR1 MNHEY, CDR2 SVGAGI. The CDR3 is 14 residues long. V lost 5 bases and J lost 4, with 14 bases in between. The sample is drawn from a study of T cell changes during pregnancy in multiple sclerosis. This sequence originates from a female donor in good health, enrolled as a control in a pregnancy study. The rearrangement links TRBV6-5 to TRBJ1-2; D is possibly TRBD1 (6 bases). The sample consisted of CD8+ T cells from peripheral blood mononuclear cells, taken in the third trimester of pregnancy. CDR3 nucleotide sequence: TGTGCCAGCAGTCCGCAGGGGACCAGCTATGGCTACACCTTC. Protein: CASSPQGTSYGYTF.